This TCR beta chain was found in a study of T cell changes during pregnancy in multiple sclerosis. Assay: immunoSEQ multiplex PCR; the TCRdb copy retains only in-frame clones and omits some. The top ten clones hold 3% to 3.5% of a sample with roughly 100,000 clones, more than 85% of them seen once. Germline CDR1 reads SGHTA; CDR2 reads FQGNSA. V was trimmed by 1 base and J by 5 bases, leaving 6 bases between them. This CDR3 spans 13 amino acids. The chain is built from TRBV7-2 and TRBJ1-5, with no clear D. The receptor was derived from a female donor with multiple sclerosis, enrolled in a pregnancy study. The material was peripheral blood, obtained in the second trimester of pregnancy. CDR3: CASSLVIDQPQHF. DNA for the CDR3: TGTGCCAGCAGCTTAGTGATAGATCAGCCCCAGCATTTT. The full variable domain, completed using reference TRBV7-2 and TRBJ1-5, is GAGVSQSPSNKVTEKGKDVELRCDPISGHTALYWYRQSLGQGLEFLIYFQGNSAPDKSGLPSDRFSAERTGGSVSTLTIQRTQQEDSAVYLCASSLVIDQPQHFGDGTRLSIL.